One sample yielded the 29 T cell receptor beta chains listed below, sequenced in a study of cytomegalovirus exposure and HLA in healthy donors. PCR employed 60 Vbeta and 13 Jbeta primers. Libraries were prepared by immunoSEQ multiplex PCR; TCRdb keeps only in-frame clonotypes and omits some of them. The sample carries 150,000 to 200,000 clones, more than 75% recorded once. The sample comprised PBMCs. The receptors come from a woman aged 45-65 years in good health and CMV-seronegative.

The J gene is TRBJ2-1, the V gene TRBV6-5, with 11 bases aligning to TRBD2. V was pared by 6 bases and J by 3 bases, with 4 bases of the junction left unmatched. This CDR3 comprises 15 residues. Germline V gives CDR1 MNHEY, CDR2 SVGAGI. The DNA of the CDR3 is TGTGCCAGCAGCCGAACTAGCGGGAGCTACAATGAGCAGTTCTTC. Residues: CASSRTSGSYNEQFF.

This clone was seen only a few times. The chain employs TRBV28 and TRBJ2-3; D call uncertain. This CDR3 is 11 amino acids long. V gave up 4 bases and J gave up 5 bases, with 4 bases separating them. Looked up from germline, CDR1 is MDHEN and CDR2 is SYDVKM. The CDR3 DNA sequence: TGTGCCAGCAGTTGGAGAGATACGCAGTATTTT. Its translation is CASSWRDTQYF.

Here the CDR3 reads CASSLIRGGTGELFF. CDR3 in DNA: TGTGCCAGCAGCTTGATCAGGGGTGGAACCGGGGAGCTGTTTTTT. This rearrangement joins TRBV5-5 to TRBJ2-2, with a weak D call TRBD1 (6 bases). The germline V gene has CDR1 SGHKS and CDR2 YYEKEE (reference sequence). V was cut by 1 base and J by 5 bases, with 12 bases left in between. CDR3 length equals 15 residues.

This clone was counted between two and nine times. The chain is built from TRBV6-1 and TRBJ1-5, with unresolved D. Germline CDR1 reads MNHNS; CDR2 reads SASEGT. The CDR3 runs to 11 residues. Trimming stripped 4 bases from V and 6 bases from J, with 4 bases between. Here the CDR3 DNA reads TGTGCCAGCAGTGGGAGTCAGCCCCAGCATTTT. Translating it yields CASSGSQPQHF.

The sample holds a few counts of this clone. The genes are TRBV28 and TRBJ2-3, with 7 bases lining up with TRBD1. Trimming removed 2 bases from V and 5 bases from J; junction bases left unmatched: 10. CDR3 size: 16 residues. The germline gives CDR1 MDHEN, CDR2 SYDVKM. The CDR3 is CASSLGWSRQGDTQYF. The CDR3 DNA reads TGTGCCAGCAGTTTAGGATGGTCTAGACAGGGAGATACGCAGTATTTT. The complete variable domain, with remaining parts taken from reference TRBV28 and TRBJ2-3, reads DVKVTQSSRYLVKRTGEKVFLECVQDMDHENMFWYRQDPGLGLRLIYFSYDVKMKEKGDIPEGYSVSREKKERFSLILESASTNQTSMYLCASSLGWSRQGDTQYFGPGTRLTVL.

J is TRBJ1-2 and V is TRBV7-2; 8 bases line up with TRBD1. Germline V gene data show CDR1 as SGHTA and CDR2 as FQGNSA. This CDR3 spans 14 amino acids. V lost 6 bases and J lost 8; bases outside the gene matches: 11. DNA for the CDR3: TGTGCCAGCAGATTCCGCCAGGGGGCGCAGGGCTACACCTTC. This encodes CASRFRQGAQGYTF.

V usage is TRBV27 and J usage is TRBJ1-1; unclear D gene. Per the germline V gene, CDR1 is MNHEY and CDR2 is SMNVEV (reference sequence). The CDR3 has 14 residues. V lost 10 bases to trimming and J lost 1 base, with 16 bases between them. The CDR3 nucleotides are TGTGCCACCGTGTTTAACAGCCCGAACACTGAAGCTTTCTTT. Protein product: CATVFNSPNTEAFF.

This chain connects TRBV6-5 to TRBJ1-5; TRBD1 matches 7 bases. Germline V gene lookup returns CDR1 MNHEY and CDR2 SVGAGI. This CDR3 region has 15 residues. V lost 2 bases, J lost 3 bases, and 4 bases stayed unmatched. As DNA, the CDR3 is TGTGCCAGCAGTTACAGTGACAGGGACAATCAGCCCCAGCATTTT. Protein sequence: CASSYSDRDNQPQHF.

CDR3 nucleotide sequence: TGTGCCAGCAGCGTGGGGACAGGAGGCGCTTATCCCAGGAATTCACCCCTCCACTTT. Amino acids: CASSVGTGGAYPRNSPLHF. The chain carries TRBV9 and TRBJ1-6, with 8 bases fitting TRBD1. Looked up from germline, CDR1 is SGDLS and CDR2 is YYNGEE. J lost 7 bases, V lost 2 bases, and 17 bases had no gene match. The CDR3 has 19 residues.

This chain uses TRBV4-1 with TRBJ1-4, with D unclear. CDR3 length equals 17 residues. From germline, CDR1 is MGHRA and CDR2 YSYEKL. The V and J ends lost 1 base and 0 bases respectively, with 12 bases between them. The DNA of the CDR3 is TGCGCCAGCAGCCAAGGAGGGCTTTATGCAACTAATGAAAAACTGTTTTTT. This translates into CASSQGGLYATNEKLFF.

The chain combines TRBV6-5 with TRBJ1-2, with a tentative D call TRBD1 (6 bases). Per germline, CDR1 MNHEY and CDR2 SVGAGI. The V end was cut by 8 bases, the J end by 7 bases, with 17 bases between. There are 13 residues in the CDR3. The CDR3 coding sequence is TGTGCCAGCCAGGCGTCCATCAGGGGTGGCTACACCTTC. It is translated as CASQASIRGGYTF.

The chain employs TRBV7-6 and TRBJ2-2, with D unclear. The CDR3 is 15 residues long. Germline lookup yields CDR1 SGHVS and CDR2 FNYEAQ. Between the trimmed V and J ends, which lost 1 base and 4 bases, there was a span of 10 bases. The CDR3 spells CASSLGTIGTGELFF. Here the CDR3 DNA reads TGTGCCAGCAGCTTAGGTACTATCGGCACCGGGGAGCTGTTTTTT.

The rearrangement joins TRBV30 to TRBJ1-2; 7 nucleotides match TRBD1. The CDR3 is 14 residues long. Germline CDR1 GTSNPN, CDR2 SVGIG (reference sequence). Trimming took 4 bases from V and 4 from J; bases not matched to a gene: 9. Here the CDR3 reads CAWTPPGQLYGYTF. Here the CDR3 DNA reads TGTGCCTGGACCCCACCGGGACAGCTCTATGGCTACACCTTC.

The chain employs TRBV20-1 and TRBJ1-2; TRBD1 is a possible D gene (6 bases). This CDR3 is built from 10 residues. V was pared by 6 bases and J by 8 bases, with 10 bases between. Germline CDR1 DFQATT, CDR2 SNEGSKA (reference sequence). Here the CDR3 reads CSAQQGGYTF. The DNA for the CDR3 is TGCAGTGCACAACAGGGCGGCTACACCTTC.

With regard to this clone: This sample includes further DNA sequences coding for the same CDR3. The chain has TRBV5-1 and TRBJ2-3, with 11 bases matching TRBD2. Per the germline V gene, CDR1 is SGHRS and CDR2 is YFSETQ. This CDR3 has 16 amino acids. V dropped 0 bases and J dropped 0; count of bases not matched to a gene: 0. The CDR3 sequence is CASSLGLAGSTDTQYF. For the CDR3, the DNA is TGCGCCAGCAGCTTGGGACTAGCGGGAAGCACAGATACGCAGTATTTT.

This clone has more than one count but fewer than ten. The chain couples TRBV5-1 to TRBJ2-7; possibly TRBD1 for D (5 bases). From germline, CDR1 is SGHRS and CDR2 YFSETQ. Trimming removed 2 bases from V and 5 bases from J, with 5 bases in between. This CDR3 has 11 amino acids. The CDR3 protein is CASSFRDEQYF. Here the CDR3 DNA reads TGCGCCAGCAGCTTCAGGGACGAGCAGTACTTC.

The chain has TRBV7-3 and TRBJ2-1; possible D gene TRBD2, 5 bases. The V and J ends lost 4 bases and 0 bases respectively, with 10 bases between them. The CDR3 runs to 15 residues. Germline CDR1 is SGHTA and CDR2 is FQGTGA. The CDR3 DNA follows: TGTGCCAGCAGCTGGAGCGGTGACTCCTACAATGAGCAGTTCTTC. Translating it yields CASSWSGDSYNEQFF.

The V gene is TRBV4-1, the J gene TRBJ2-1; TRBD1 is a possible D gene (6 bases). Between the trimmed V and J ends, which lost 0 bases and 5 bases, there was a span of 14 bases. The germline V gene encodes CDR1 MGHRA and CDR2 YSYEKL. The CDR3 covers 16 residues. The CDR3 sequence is CASSQEGTRGHNEQFF. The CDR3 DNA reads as TGCGCCAGCAGCCAAGAGGGAACCAGGGGTCACAATGAGCAGTTCTTC.

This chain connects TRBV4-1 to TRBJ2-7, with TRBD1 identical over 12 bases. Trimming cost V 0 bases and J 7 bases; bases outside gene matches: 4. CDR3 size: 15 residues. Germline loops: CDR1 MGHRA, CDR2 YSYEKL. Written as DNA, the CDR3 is TGCGCCAGCAGCCAAGAGGGGACAGGGGGCCGAGAGCAGTACTTC. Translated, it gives CASSQEGTGGREQYF.

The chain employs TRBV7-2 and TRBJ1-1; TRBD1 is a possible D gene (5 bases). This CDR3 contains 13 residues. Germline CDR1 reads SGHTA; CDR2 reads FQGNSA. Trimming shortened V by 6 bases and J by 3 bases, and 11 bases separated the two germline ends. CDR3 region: CASRNQGYTEAFF. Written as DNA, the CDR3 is TGTGCCAGCAGGAACCAGGGTTACACTGAAGCTTTCTTT.

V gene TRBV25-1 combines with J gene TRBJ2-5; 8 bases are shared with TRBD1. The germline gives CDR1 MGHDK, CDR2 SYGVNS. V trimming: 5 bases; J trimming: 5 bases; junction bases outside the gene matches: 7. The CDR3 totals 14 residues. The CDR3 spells CASSPPGQVETQYF. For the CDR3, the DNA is TGTGCCAGCAGTCCACCGGGACAGGTGGAGACCCAGTACTTC.

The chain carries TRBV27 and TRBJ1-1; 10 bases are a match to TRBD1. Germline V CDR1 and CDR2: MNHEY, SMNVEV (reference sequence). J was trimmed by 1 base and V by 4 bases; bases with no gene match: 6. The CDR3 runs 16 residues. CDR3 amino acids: CASSWGQGRRNTEAFF. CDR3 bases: TGTGCCAGCAGTTGGGGACAGGGGCGTCGGAACACTGAAGCTTTCTTT.

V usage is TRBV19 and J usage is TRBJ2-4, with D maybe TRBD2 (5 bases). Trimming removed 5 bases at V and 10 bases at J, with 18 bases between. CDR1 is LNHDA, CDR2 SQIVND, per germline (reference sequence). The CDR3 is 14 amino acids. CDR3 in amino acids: CASSPRTKPGIQYF. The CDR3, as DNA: TGTGCCAGTAGTCCGCGGACCAAGCCGGGGATTCAGTACTTC.

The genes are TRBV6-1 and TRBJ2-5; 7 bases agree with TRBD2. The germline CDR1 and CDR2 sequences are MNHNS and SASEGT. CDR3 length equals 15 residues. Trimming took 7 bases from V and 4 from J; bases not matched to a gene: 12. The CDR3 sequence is CASTSLAARGETQYF. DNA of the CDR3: TGTGCCAGCACCAGTCTAGCGGCCAGAGGAGAGACCCAGTACTTC.

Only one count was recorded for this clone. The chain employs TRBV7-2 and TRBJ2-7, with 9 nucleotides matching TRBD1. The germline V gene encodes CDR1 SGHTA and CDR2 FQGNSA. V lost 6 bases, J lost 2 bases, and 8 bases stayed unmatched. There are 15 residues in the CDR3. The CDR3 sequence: CASSPTGGSTYEQYF. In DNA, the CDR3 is TGTGCCAGCAGTCCTACAGGGGGCTCCACCTACGAGCAGTACTTC.

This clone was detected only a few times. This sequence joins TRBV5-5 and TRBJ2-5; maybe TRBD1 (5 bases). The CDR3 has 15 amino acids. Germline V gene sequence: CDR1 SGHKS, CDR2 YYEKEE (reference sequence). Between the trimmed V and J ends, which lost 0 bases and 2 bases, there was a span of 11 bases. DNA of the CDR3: TGTGCCAGCAGCTTGGCAGGGTGGGAACAAGAGACCCAGTACTTC. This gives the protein CASSLAGWEQETQYF.

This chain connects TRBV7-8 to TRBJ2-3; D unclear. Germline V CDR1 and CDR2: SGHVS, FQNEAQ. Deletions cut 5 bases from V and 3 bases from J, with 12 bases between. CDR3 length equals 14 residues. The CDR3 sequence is CASSPEAATDTQYF. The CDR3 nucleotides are TGTGCCAGCAGCCCAGAGGCGGCGACAGATACGCAGTATTTT.

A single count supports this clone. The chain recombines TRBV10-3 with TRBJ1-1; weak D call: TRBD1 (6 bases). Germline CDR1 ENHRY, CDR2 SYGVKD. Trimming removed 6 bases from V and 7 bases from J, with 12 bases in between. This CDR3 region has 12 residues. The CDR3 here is CAIRGGPLEAFF. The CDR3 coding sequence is TGTGCCATCAGAGGGGGTCCCCTTGAAGCTTTCTTT.

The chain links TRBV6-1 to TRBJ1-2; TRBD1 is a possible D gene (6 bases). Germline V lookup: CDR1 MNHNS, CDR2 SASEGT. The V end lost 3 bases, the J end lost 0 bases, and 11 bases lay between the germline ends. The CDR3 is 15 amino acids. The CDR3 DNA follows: TGTGCCAGCAGTGAGTTAGAGGGGGCTAACTATGGCTACACCTTC. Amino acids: CASSELEGANYGYTF.